The TCR beta chain described here comes from a study of glioma-infiltrating T cells. This clonotype was observed at least ten times. Its target is unknown. Using RNA template, CDR3s of TCR alpha and beta were amplified with iRepertoire arm-PCR. Input was about 95-400 ng of tissue mRNA or PBMC total RNA. In TCRdb, the multiplex PCR reads were re-called with MiXCR into one record per CDR3 protein. The sample lists more than 85,000 distinct CDR3 sequences; 25% to 30% were seen once. Study results and caveats: CDR3 overlap between tissue and blood was very small. Above-expected tissue-blood divergence occurred in all gliomas, most in low-grade ones.

The specimen was glioma tissue, nonneoplastic brain tissue, or PBMCs (not recorded which). The receptor comes from a human donor with low-grade glioma or glioblastoma, undergoing nonglioma brain surgery, or in good health (not recorded which).

In DNA form, the CDR3 reads TGTGCCAGCTCACCACCCCTAGGTCCTCCAGGACCGTCTGATACGCAGTATTTT. Translating it yields CASSPPLGPPGPSDTQYF. The chain is built from TRBV18 and TRBJ2-3; no reliable D call. Deletions cut 0 bases from V and 6 bases from J, with 22 bases between. In germline, CDR1 is KGHSH, CDR2 LQKENI. The CDR3 runs 18 residues.